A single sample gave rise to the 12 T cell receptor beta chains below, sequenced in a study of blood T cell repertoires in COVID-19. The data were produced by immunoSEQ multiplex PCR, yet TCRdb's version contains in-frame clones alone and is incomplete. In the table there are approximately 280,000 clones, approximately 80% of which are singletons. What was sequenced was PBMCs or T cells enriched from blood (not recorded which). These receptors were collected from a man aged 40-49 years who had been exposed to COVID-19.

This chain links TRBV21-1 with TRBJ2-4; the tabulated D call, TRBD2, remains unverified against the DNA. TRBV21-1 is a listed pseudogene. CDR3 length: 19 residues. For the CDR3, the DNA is TGTGCCAGCAGTGGGTCGGGTGTATTGGAGGGCGTAGCCAAAAACATTCAGTACTTC. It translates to CASSGSGVLEGVAKNIQYF.

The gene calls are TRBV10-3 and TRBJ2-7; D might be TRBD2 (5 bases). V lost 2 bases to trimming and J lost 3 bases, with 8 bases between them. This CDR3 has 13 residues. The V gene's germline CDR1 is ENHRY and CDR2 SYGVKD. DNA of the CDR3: TGTGCCATCAGTGAGGGGGAGCGCTACGAGCAGTACTTC. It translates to CAISEGERYEQYF.

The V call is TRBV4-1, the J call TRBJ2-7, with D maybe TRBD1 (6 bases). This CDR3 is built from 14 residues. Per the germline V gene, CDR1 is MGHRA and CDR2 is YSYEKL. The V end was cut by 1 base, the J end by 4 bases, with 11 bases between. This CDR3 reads CASSQGYREYEQYF. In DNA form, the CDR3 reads TGCGCCAGCAGCCAAGGATACAGGGAGTACGAGCAGTACTTC.

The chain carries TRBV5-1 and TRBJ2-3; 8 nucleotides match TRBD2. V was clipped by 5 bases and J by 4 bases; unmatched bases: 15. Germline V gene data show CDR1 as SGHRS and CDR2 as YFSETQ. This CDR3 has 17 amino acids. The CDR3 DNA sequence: TGCGCCAGCAGAAAGACTAGCGCTGGACTTGGCGCAGATACGCAGTATTTT. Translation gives CASRKTSAGLGADTQYF.

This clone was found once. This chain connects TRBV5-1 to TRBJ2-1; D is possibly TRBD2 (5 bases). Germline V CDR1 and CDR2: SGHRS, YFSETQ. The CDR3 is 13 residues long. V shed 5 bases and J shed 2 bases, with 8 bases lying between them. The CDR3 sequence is CASSLTTYNEQFF. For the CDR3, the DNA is TGCGCCAGCAGTTTGACTACCTACAATGAGCAGTTCTTC.

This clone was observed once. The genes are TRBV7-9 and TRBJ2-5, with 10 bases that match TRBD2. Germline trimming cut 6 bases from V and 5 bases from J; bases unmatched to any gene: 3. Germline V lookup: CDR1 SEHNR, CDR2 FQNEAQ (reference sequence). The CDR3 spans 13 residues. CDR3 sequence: CASSKTSGETQYF. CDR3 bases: TGTGCCAGCAGTAAGACTAGCGGGGAGACCCAGTACTTC.

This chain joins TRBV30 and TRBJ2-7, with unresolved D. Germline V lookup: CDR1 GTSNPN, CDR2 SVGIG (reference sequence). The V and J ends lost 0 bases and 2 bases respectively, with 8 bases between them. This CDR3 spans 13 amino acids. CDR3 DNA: TGTGCCTGGAGTGTACGGCAGGCCTACGAGCAGTACTTC. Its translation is CAWSVRQAYEQYF.

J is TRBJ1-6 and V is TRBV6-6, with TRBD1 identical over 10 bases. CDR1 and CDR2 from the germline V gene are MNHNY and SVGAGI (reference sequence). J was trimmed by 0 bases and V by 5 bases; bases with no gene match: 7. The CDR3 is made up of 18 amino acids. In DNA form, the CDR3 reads TGTGCCAGCAGTCGGACAGGGGGTGTAGGCTCCTATAATTCACCCCTCCACTTT. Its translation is CASSRTGGVGSYNSPLHF.

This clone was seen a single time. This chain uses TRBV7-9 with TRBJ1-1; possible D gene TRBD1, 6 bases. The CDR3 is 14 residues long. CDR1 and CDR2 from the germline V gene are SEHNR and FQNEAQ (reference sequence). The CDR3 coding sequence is TGTGCAACCGGGACAAGGAGACAGAACACTGAAGCTTTCTTT. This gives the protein CATGTRRQNTEAFF.

This chain's CDR3 is CATSDPSGRNGELFF. For the CDR3, the DNA is TGTGCCACCAGTGACCCTAGCGGGAGGAACGGGGAGCTGTTTTTT. The rearrangement uses TRBV24-1 and TRBJ2-2, with 11 bases aligning to TRBD2. This CDR3 has 15 residues. Per the germline V gene, CDR1 is KGHDR and CDR2 is SFDVKD. The trim removed 4 bases at V and 7 bases at J, leaving 4 bases unmatched.

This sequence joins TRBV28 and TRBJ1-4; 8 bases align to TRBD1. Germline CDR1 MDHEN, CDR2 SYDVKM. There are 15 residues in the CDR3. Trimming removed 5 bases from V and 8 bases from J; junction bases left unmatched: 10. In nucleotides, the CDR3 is TGTGCCAGCAGTCCCCTGGACAGGGATGAGGAAAAACTGTTTTTT. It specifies CASSPLDRDEEKLFF.

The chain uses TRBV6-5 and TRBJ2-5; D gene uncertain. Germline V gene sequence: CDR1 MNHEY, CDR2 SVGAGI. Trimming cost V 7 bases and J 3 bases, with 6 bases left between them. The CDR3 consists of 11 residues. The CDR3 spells CASKTEETQYF. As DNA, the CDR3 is TGTGCCAGCAAGACTGAAGAGACCCAGTACTTC.